This is a list of T cell receptor beta chains from one sample in a study of cytomegalovirus exposure and HLA in healthy donors. The table came from immunoSEQ multiplex PCR; TCRdb's copy has only in-frame clones and leaves some out. The table records 200,000 or so clones, 70% to 90% of them present only once. Sequencing used PBMCs. The receptors come from a woman under 30 in good health and CMV-seropositive. The CDR3 runs from the conserved cysteine through the conserved F or W. D genes are given only for firm matches. Expanded clones get a size class; other rows say once, few or many, or leave the size out.

D gene,CDR3 length,J gene,clone size,V gene,CDR3 DNA,CDR3 protein
-,11,TRBJ1-2,-,TRBV30,TGTGCCTGGAGTGTCGGGGGACGTTACACCTTC,CAWSVGGRYTF
-,17,TRBJ2-5,-,TRBV12-2,TGTGCAAGTCGCTTAGTCCTTAGCGGGGGGTCCCAAGAGACCCAGTACTTC,CASRLVLSGGSQETQYF
TRBD2,15,TRBJ2-1,-,TRBV18,TGTGCCAGCTCCGCAGCGGGGGGGTCGTGGAATGAGCAGTTCTTC,CASSAAGGSWNEQFF
-,13,TRBJ2-7,-,TRBV11-1,TGTGCCAGCAGCTCCTTGTCTAGACACGAGCAGTACTTC,CASSSLSRHEQYF
TRBD1,14,TRBJ2-1,-,TRBV10-2,TGCGCCAGCAGTCGGACAGGGAATTACAATGAGCAGTTCTTC,CASSRTGNYNEQFF
TRBD2,16,TRBJ2-3,-,TRBV6-5,TGTGCCAGCAGTTACGAAGGACTAGCGTTCCAAAATACGCAGTATTTT,CASSYEGLAFQNTQYF
TRBD2,15,TRBJ2-1,-,TRBV11-3,TGTGCCAGCAGGGTCCGCGGGGGCTCCTACAATGAGCAGTTCTTC,CASRVRGGSYNEQFF
TRBD1,16,TRBJ1-1,-,TRBV5-1,TGCGCCAGCGGGGTTCTAACCGGGACAGGGGGGACTGAAGCTTTCTTT,CASGVLTGTGGTEAFF
TRBD1,14,TRBJ1-3,few,TRBV2,TGTGCCAGCAGAGATCAGACAGGGCTAAACACCATATATTTT,CASRDQTGLNTIYF
TRBD1,13,TRBJ1-1,-,TRBV11-2,TGTGCCAGCAGCCTGGACAGGGGCCTAGGAGCTTTCTTT,CASSLDRGLGAFF
-,13,TRBJ1-5,few,TRBV7-9,TGTGCCAGCAGCGTAGAGGGGGTTCAGCCCCAGCATTTT,CASSVEGVQPQHF
TRBD1,15,TRBJ2-4,-,TRBV5-1,TGCGCCAGCAGCTTGGACGGGACAGGGGAAAACAGTCAGTACTTC,CASSLDGTGENSQYF
TRBD1,15,TRBJ1-4,-,TRBV27,TGTGCCAGCAGTCGCACAGGGGGCAGGGGGGCAAAACTGTTTTTT,CASSRTGGRGAKLFF
TRBD1,15,TRBJ1-3,-,TRBV11-2,TGTGCCAGCAGCAGGTGGGACAGCTCTGGAAACACCATATATTTT,CASSRWDSSGNTIYF
TRBD2,15,TRBJ2-3,-,TRBV27,TGTGCCAGCAGTATCCCCGGGACTAGCCCAAATACGCAGTATTTT,CASSIPGTSPNTQYF
-,14,TRBJ1-2,-,TRBV19,TGTGCCAGTAGGATGGGTGGGGGGATCTATGGCTACACCTTC,CASRMGGGIYGYTF
-,15,TRBJ1-6,few,TRBV9,TGTGCCAGCAGCGTAGGAGAAGCCAGGTTGTCACCCCTCCACTTT,CASSVGEARLSPLHF
TRBD1,16,TRBJ1-2,-,TRBV11-3,TGTGCCAGCAGCCCCCGAGGGACAGAGACAGGGAATGGCTACACCTTC,CASSPRGTETGNGYTF
TRBD2,15,TRBJ2-3,-,TRBV2,TGTGCCAGCAGTGACCGGGGGGTGGGCACAGATACGCAGTATTTT,CASSDRGVGTDTQYF
TRBD2,16,TRBJ2-2,few,TRBV7-3,TGTGCCAGCAGCTCCACCCGCGGGGGGGGAGTCGGGGAGCTGTTTTTT,CASSSTRGGGVGELFF